This T cell receptor beta chain was identified in a study of a mutant IDH1 vaccine in newly diagnosed glioma. As for the study in general: Among treated patients, around 60% were male and around 40% female, and mean age was roughly 40 years. Earlier treatment was radiotherapy, temozolomide, or both, with most getting both. General study points: Among all patients, vaccine-induced immune responses occurred in 90% to 95%.

CDR1 and CDR2 from the germline V gene are MNHEY and SMNVEV (reference sequence). This CDR3 comprises 13 residues. V lost 4 bases and J 6 bases, leaving 13 bases between the germline ends. As to this clone: Its antigen is not known.

The time point is: week 5, during vaccination. The content of each vaccine dose was 300 ug of mutant IDH1 20-mer peptide, and topical imiquimod accompanied it. Using immunoSEQ multiplex PCR, the repertoire was profiled, and TCRdb retains in-frame clones only, with some absent. The sample has roughly 34,000 clones, 75% to 85% seen once. The TCR was taken from a man over 45 with glioma. Sequenced here: PBMCs, sampled from a glioma patient whose treatment included an IDH1 peptide vaccine. J is TRBJ2-7 and V is TRBV27; no definite D call. In nucleotides, the CDR3 is TGTGCCAGCAGTTACATTGGTCGAAGCGAGCAGTACTTC. Amino acid sequence: CASSYIGRSEQYF.